This TCR beta chain was identified during a study of T cell repertoires in cytomegalovirus infection. About the study: Use of recently identified HLA-C-restricted and well-studied HLA-B-restricted CMV epitopes was part of the study. Shared public TCR beta signatures pointed to both CMV infection and a matching HLA type.

MiXCR was run by TCRdb on the reads, yielding one entry per CDR3 protein. The table shows about 280,000 distinct CDR3 sequences, with less than 25% occurring only once. Findings and limits, study-wide: CMV carriers with the relevant HLA were identified by cumulative public TCR beta family frequency. Clonotype analysis showed dominance of the ex vivo response by HLA-C-restricted CMV-specific TCR beta clonotypes.

Germline V CDR1 and CDR2: SNHLY, FYNNEI. Losses at the gene ends were 3 bases for V and 7 bases for J; bases not matched to a gene: 3. The CDR3 totals 13 residues. Concerning this clonotype itself: Antigen specificity is unknown.

The clonotype originates from a human donor in good health (CMV status not recorded). Some clones in this sample may be carry-over from other donors' samples. The source was cultured PBMCs, collected from culture after CMV antigen stimulation. The V and J genes are TRBV2 and TRBJ1-5; 7 bases align to TRBD1. CDR3 nucleotides: TGTGCCAGCAGTGACGACAGGGAACAGCCCCAGCATTTT. Translation gives CASSDDREQPQHF. Supplemented by reference TRBV2 and TRBJ1-5, the full variable domain reads EPEVTQTPSHQVTQMGQEVILRCVPISNHLYFYWYRQILGQKVEFLVSFYNNEISEKSEIFDDQFSVERPDGSNFTLKIRSTKLEDSAMYFCASSDDREQPQHFGDGTRLSIL.